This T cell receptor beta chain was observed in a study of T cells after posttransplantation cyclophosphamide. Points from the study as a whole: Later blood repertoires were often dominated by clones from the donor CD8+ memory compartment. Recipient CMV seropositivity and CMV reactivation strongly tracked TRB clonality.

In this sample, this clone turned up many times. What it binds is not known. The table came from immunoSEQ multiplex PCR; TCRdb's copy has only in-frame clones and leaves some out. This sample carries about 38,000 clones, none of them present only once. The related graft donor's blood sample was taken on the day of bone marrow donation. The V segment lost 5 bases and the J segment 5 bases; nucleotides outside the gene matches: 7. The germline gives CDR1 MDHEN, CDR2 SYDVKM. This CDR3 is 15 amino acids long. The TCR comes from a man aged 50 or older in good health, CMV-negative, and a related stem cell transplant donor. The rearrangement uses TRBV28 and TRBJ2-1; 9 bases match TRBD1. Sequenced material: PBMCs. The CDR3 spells CASSPAGTGNNEQFF. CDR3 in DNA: TGTGCCAGCAGTCCCGCCGGGACAGGGAACAATGAGCAGTTCTTC.